Listed here are 11 T cell receptor beta chains from one sample, sequenced in a study of early stage breast cancer tumors. Here immunoSEQ multiplex PCR was the method, and the copy in TCRdb shows in-frame clones only, minus some. The sample records fewer than 90,000 clones, more than 65% being singletons. Sequencing was performed on blood. These receptors originate from a person aged 55-75 years with breast cancer.

The rearrangement uses TRBV4-1 and TRBJ1-2, with D possibly matching TRBD1 (5 bases). V shed 4 bases and J shed 7 bases, with 22 bases lying between them. This CDR3 has 16 amino acids. Germline values: CDR1 MGHRA, CDR2 YSYEKL. The CDR3 reads CASSLRDGGLTSGYTF. The CDR3, as DNA: TGCGCCAGCAGCCTTCGGGATGGGGGTTTGACTAGTGGCTACACCTTC.

The rearrangement joins TRBV7-2 to TRBJ1-3; 7 positions match TRBD1. J gave up 8 bases and V 5 bases, and 12 bases lay outside the gene matches. CDR1 is SGHTA, CDR2 FQGNSA, per germline. This CDR3 is built from 15 residues. The CDR3 nucleotides read TGTGCCAGCAGCCCTACTCCGGACAGGACAGACACCATATATTTT. As protein: CASSPTPDRTDTIYF.

This chain connects TRBV9 to TRBJ1-1; D uncertain. The V gene lost 7 bases and the J gene lost 0 bases, with 10 bases spanning the gap. Germline-derived CDR1 and CDR2 are SGDLS and YYNGEE. The CDR3 contains 13 residues. CDR3 nucleotides: TGTGCCAGCGGTACAGAGATGAACACTGAAGCTTTCTTT. Its translation: CASGTEMNTEAFF.

This clone was detected only a few times. V usage is TRBV6-6 and J usage is TRBJ1-2, with D possibly being TRBD1 (5 bases). Trimming removed 4 bases from V and 0 bases from J, with 12 bases in between. This CDR3 is 15 amino acids long. Germline assignment: CDR1 MNHNY and CDR2 SVGAGI (reference sequence). CDR3 DNA sequence: TGTGCCAGCAGTTTGGGGCACAAATCTAACTATGGCTACACCTTC. It specifies CASSLGHKSNYGYTF.

The V call is TRBV6-1, the J call TRBJ2-1; D tentatively fits TRBD1 or TRBD2 (6 bases each). V was shortened by 6 bases and J by 8 bases, with 17 bases between the two germline ends. The CDR3 length is 14 residues. The germline gives CDR1 MNHNS, CDR2 SASEGT. The CDR3 protein is CASSGGQGFDEQFF. The CDR3 DNA is TGTGCCAGCAGCGGGGGCCAGGGTTTCGATGAGCAGTTCTTC.

This chain joins TRBV5-1 and TRBJ1-5, with D possibly TRBD1 on 6 matching bases. The CDR3 has 15 amino acids. Germline V lookup: CDR1 SGHRS, CDR2 YFSETQ. The V end lost 0 bases, the J end lost 6 bases, and 13 bases lay between the germline ends. CDR3: CASSLEGGVGQPQHF. The CDR3 DNA reads as TGCGCCAGCAGCTTGGAGGGGGGAGTGGGTCAGCCCCAGCATTTT.

V and J are TRBV7-9 and TRBJ1-3; TRBD1 is a possible D gene (6 bases). V was pared by 5 bases and J by 0 bases, with 11 bases between. Germline V gene sequence: CDR1 SEHNR, CDR2 FQNEAQ (reference sequence). The CDR3 runs to 15 residues. The CDR3 region has the DNA TGTGCCAGCAGCCAAGGGGGAAGCTCTGGAAACACCATATATTTT. This sequence encodes CASSQGGSSGNTIYF.

CDR3 protein: CASSEDGAKNIQYF. The CDR3 DNA follows: TGTGCCAGCAGTGAGGACGGAGCCAAAAACATTCAGTACTTC. This sequence joins TRBV2 and TRBJ2-4; D gene uncertain. The CDR3 extends over 14 amino acids. The V gene's germline CDR1 is SNHLY and CDR2 FYNNEI. Trimming cost V 3 bases and J 0 bases, with 6 bases left between them.

This clone was observed a single time. The rearrangement joins TRBV6-1 to TRBJ2-7, with TRBD1 matching 11 bases. Germline loops: CDR1 MNHNS, CDR2 SASEGT. The CDR3 is 13 residues long. With 8 bases clipped from V and 5 bases from J, the junction kept 5 bases outside the gene matches. CDR3 in amino acids: CASQDRGLDEQYF. The CDR3 coding sequence is TGTGCCAGCCAGGACAGGGGGCTCGACGAGCAGTACTTC.

V and J are TRBV7-6 and TRBJ2-5; 10 bases align to TRBD1. Germline assignment: CDR1 SGHVS and CDR2 FNYEAQ. V lost 2 bases, J lost 5 bases, and 14 bases stayed unmatched. The CDR3 runs 18 residues. CDR3 sequence: CASSLIGTGVPSRETQYF. The CDR3 DNA reads as TGTGCCAGCAGCTTAATTGGGACAGGGGTGCCTAGTCGGGAGACCCAGTACTTC.

V usage is TRBV29-1 and J usage is TRBJ2-5; 8 bases map to TRBD1. With 7 bases clipped from V and 6 bases from J, the junction kept 13 bases outside the gene matches. The CDR3 spans 14 residues. From germline, CDR1 is SQVTM and CDR2 ANQGSEA. CDR3 nucleotide sequence: TGCAGCGCTGGGGGGACAGGAAACTTTCAGACCCAGTACTTC. Translated: CSAGGTGNFQTQYF.